This T cell receptor (beta chain) was sequenced during a study of cytomegalovirus exposure and HLA in healthy donors. CDR1 MDHEN and CDR2 SYDVKM come from the germline V gene. Trimming took off 8 bases at V and 4 bases at J, with 13 bases between the two ends. This CDR3 has 13 residues. A multiplex PCR was run with 60 Vbeta primers and 13 Jbeta primers. Only in-frame clones appear in the TCRdb table, and some are missing; sequencing was by immunoSEQ multiplex PCR. The data hold 97,000 or so clones, with about 74% observed a single time. Regarding the study as a whole: A later analysis by the authors found several of the most significant clusters apparently linked to common viral pathogens. There were some public TCRs occurring in many donors, but most TCR sequences were rare. A later look showed TCR association rates differing by HLA locus, highest for DRB1 and lowest for HLA-C. Apparent HLA restriction characterized most CMV-associated TCR beta chains in a later analysis.

This clone appeared a few times. Its antigen is unknown. The sequenced material came from PBMCs. The sequence was obtained from a male donor in good health and CMV-seropositive. The rearrangement uses TRBV28 and TRBJ2-3; D is possibly TRBD2 (7 bases). The CDR3: CASLLGGADTQYF. The CDR3 nucleotides read TGTGCCAGCCTGTTAGGGGGGGCAGATACGCAGTATTTT.